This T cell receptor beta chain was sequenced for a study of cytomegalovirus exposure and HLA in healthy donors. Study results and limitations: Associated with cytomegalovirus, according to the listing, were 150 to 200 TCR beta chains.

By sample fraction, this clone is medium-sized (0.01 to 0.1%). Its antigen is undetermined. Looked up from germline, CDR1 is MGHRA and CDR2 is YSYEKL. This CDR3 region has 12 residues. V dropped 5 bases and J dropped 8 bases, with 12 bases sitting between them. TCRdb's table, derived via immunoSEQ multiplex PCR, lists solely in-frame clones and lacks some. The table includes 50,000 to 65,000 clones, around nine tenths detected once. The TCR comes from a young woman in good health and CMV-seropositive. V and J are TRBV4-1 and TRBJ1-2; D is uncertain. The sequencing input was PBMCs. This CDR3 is CASSSGSAGYTF. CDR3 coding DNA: TGCGCCAGCAGCTCGGGATCTGCGGGCTACACCTTC.